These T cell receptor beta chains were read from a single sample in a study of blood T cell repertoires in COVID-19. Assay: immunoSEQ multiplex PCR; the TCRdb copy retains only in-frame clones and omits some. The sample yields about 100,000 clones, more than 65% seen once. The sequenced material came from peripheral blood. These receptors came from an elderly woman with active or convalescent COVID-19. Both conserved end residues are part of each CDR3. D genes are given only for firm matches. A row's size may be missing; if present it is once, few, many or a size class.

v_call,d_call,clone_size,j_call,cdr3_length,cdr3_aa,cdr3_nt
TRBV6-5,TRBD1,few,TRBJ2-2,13,CAGGTGGVGELFF,TGTGCCGGCGGGACAGGGGGAGTAGGGGAGCTGTTTTTT
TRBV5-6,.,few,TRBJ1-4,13,CASRRYGGEKLFF,TGTGCCAGCAGGCGGTACGGGGGTGAAAAACTGTTTTTT
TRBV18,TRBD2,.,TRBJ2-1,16,CASSPGLAATYNEQFF,TGTGCCAGCTCACCAGGACTAGCGGCCACCTACAATGAGCAGTTCTTC
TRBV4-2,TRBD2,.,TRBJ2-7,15,CASSQLLAGGYEQYF,TGTGCCAGCAGCCAGCTACTAGCGGGAGGCTACGAGCAGTACTTC
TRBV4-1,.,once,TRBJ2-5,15,CASSQDFTGRETQYF,TGCGCCAGCAGCCAAGATTTCACAGGGCGGGAGACCCAGTACTTC
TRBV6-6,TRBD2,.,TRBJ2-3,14,CASSTRGIGDTQYF,TGTGCCAGCAGCACGCGGGGGATCGGAGATACGCAGTATTTT
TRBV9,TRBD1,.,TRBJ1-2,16,CASSSFEGQGNYGYTF,TGTGCCAGCAGCTCCTTTGAGGGACAGGGTAACTATGGCTACACCTTC
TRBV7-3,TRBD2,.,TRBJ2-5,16,CASSLVGTSGQETQYF,TGTGCCAGCAGCTTAGTCGGTACTAGCGGCCAAGAGACCCAGTACTTC
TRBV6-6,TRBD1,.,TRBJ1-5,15,CASSNRQGAIQPQHF,TGTGCCAGCAGTAACCGACAGGGGGCTATTCAGCCCCAGCATTTT
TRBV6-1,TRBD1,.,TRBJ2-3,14,CASSEGTGPDHQYF,TGTGCCAGCAGCGAAGGGACAGGGCCGGATCACCAGTATTTT